The rows below give T cell receptor beta chains drawn from one sample of a study of graft-versus-host responses after intestinal transplantation. Sequenced by immunoSEQ multiplex PCR; TCRdb stores in-frame clones only, minus some. The sample records around 90,000 clones, 94% being singletons. These receptors are not linked to any known antigen. Material: unstimulated CD4+ T cells sorted from spleen or lymph node cells, obtained before transplant. These receptors were obtained from a human donor who was the organ donor for an intestinal transplant. Each CDR3 is given with its conserved first and last residue. Clone sizes are given selectively: once, few, many, or a class where the clone is expanded.

clone_size	j_call	v_call	cdr3_aa
NA	TRBJ2-1	TRBV18	CASSPRTRDNEQFF
few	TRBJ1-2	TRBV5-1	CASSLTANYGYTF
NA	TRBJ1-5	TRBV19	CASSRTENQPQHF
NA	TRBJ1-1	TRBV5-1	CASSQTGLNTEAFF
NA	TRBJ1-6	TRBV5-8	CASSLGQNVNSPLHF
NA	NA	TRBV7-2	CASSLGQGNYEQYF
once	TRBJ2-5	TRBV4-3	CASSQLGTVQETQYF
NA	TRBJ1-5	TRBV28	CASSLTTTYPIAGQPQHF
NA	TRBJ2-1	TRBV5-1	CASSEPGETHNEQFF
NA	TRBJ1-1	TRBV2	CASSNVLRGRNTEAFF
NA	TRBJ1-5	TRBV10-1	CASSVARGLQPQHF
NA	TRBJ1-4	TRBV6-5	CASSYRQGGEKLFF
NA	TRBJ2-3	TRBV5-5	CASSGPWESTDTQYF
NA	TRBJ2-3	TRBV5-4	CASSQGLVVDTQYF
NA	TRBJ1-5	TRBV12-1	CASSFYPGHQPQHF
NA	TRBJ2-3	TRBV4-1	CASSQNRDLLVDTQYF
NA	TRBJ1-3	TRBV6-1	CATRRRTDGNTIYF
NA	TRBJ2-1	TRBV7-2	CASSSLKFPSAYNEQFF
NA	TRBJ1-1	TRBV5-1	CASSSSGGSSSEAFF
NA	TRBJ2-3	TRBV30	CAWSVGQGADTQYF
few	TRBJ2-1	TRBV9	CASSVGTPYNEQFF
NA	TRBJ2-5	TRBV11-3	CASRGLDRGGRETQYF
NA	TRBJ2-5	TRBV11-2	CASSRRGLVQETQYF
NA	TRBJ2-7	TRBV19	CASSPRGRNYEQYF
NA	TRBJ1-2	TRBV4-1	CASSPQTGTGYTF
NA	TRBJ2-5	TRBV5-1	CASSSFRQGGETQYF
NA	TRBJ1-2	TRBV6-1	CASSEWVTANYGYTF